A single TCR beta chain is shown here with its context. Antigen: not known. The data are from a study of shared clonotypes between healthy human individuals. Study-level findings and limits: The represented genetic and exposure-history diversity was limited by the small number of donors.

Across several immunoSEQ plates, the genomic DNA of each subset was split evenly. Tens of thousands of T cell genomes, or around 200 ng DNA, went into the sorted-subset replicate PCRs. The assay was immunoSEQ multiplex PCR, and TCRdb's table has in-frame clones only and misses some. The sample gives about 510,000 clones, 90% to 97% of which show up once; 0.06% is in the top ten. The CDR3 runs 12 residues. The germline V gene has CDR1 SGHAT and CDR2 FQNNGV. V lost 6 bases and J lost 7, with 10 bases in between. This clonotype was obtained from a woman in her 30s in good health. The chain links TRBV11-2 to TRBJ2-1; D is undetermined. Sample: naive CD4+ T cells sorted from blood. Subset indicated: CD45RA+ positively selected. This CDR3 is CASSSSENEQFF. As DNA, the CDR3 is TGTGCCAGCAGTTCTAGTGAGAATGAGCAGTTCTTC.